The 31 T cell receptor beta chains listed next were all sequenced from one sample in a study of blood T cell repertoires in COVID-19. The data were produced by immunoSEQ multiplex PCR, yet TCRdb's version contains in-frame clones alone and is incomplete. The table includes 250,000 to 350,000 clones, approximately 88% detected once. Sequencing was done on a sample of peripheral blood. The receptors shown here come from a woman aged 40 to 55 who had recovered from COVID-19.

The rearrangement uses TRBV2 and TRBJ1-1; D is perhaps TRBD1 (6 bases). Deletions cut 0 bases from V and 4 bases from J, with 9 bases between. The V gene's germline CDR1 is SNHLY and CDR2 FYNNEI. This CDR3 comprises 14 residues. The CDR3 loop reads CASSEALGATEAFF. The CDR3 nucleotides read TGTGCCAGCAGTGAAGCGCTGGGGGCCACTGAAGCTTTCTTT.

The chain recombines TRBV3-1 (or the pseudogene TRBV3-2) with TRBJ2-7; a possible D gene is TRBD2 (7 bases). The CDR3 runs to 14 residues. Looked up from germline, CDR1 is LGHDT and CDR2 is YNNKEL (reference sequence). The chain's CDR3 is CASRGQGISYEQYF. The CDR3 region has the DNA TGTGCATCGCGGGGGCAGGGGATCTCCTACGAGCAGTACTTC.

The chain has TRBV3-1 (or the pseudogene TRBV3-2) and TRBJ2-7; TRBD2 aligns across 9 bases. V dropped 1 base and J dropped 7; count of bases not matched to a gene: 11. Germline CDR1 LGHDT, CDR2 YNNKEL (reference sequence). CDR3 length: 16 amino acids. This CDR3 is CASSQGGLAGRREQYF. The CDR3 region has the DNA TGTGCCAGCAGCCAAGGGGGACTAGCCGGACGGCGGGAGCAGTACTTC.

The gene calls are TRBV5-1 and TRBJ2-1, with TRBD1 as a possible D gene (6 bases). The length of the CDR3 is 16 residues. Trimming shortened V by 4 bases and J by 2 bases, and 16 bases separated the two germline ends. CDR1 and CDR2 from the germline V gene are SGHRS and YFSETQ. In DNA form, the CDR3 reads TGCGCCAGCAGCAAGAATGGGGGCGCGGCCTACAATGAGCAGTTCTTC. Translation gives CASSKNGGAAYNEQFF. Full variable domain (remainder filled in from reference TRBV5-1 and TRBJ2-1): KAGVTQTPRYLIKTRGQQVTLSCSPISGHRSVSWYQQTPGQGLQFLFEYFSETQRNKGNFPGRFSGRQFSNSRSEMNVSTLELGDSALYLCASSKNGGAAYNEQFFGPGTRLTVL.

This chain uses TRBV28 with TRBJ1-2, with TRBD1 matching 8 bases. Germline values: CDR1 MDHEN, CDR2 SYDVKM. The CDR3 sequence is 12 residues long. V lost 4 bases and J lost 5; bases outside the gene matches: 0. The CDR3 region has the DNA TGTGCCAGCAGTTGGACAGGGTATGGCTACACCTTC. This encodes CASSWTGYGYTF.

V usage is TRBV20-1 and J usage is TRBJ2-1; no firm D call. Germline V CDR1 and CDR2: DFQATT, SNEGSKA (reference sequence). V lost 5 bases, J lost 8 bases, and 10 bases lay in between. This CDR3 region has 11 residues. CDR3 sequence reads: CSARLGHEQFF. For the CDR3, the DNA is TGCAGTGCTCGGCTAGGCCATGAGCAGTTCTTC.

The genes are TRBV28 and TRBJ2-5; D is unresolved. This CDR3 region has 11 residues. Trimming stripped 6 bases from V and 5 bases from J, with 7 bases between. Looked up from germline, CDR1 is MDHEN and CDR2 is SYDVKM. CDR3 loop: CASRKRETQYF. In nucleotides, the CDR3 is TGTGCCAGCAGAAAACGGGAGACCCAGTACTTC.

The V call is TRBV18, the J call TRBJ2-1; the match to TRBD2 covers 7 bases. The CDR3 is 16 amino acids. With V trimmed by 3 bases and J by 3 bases, 8 bases remained unmatched. The germline V gene encodes CDR1 KGHSH and CDR2 LQKENI. The CDR3 region is CASSPTRGSGYNEQFF. CDR3 in DNA: TGTGCCAGCTCACCGACGCGCGGGAGTGGCTACAATGAGCAGTTCTTC. Looking up the rest from reference TRBV18 and TRBJ2-1 gives the full variable domain: NAGVMQNPRHLVRRRGQEARLRCSPMKGHSHVYWYRQLPEEGLKFMVYLQKENIIDESGMPKERFSAEFPKEGPSILRIQQVVRGDSAAYFCASSPTRGSGYNEQFFGPGTRLTVL.

The chain has TRBV6-5 and TRBJ2-2, with unresolved D. Germline V gene lookup returns CDR1 MNHEY and CDR2 SVGAGI. The CDR3 sequence is 10 residues long. V lost 10 bases, J lost 5 bases, and 5 bases lay in between. For the CDR3, the DNA is TGTGCCACCCTAACCGGGGAGCTGTTTTTT. Encoded protein: CATLTGELFF.

V gene TRBV19 combines with J gene TRBJ2-3; tentative D call: TRBD2 (5 bases). The CDR3 has 13 amino acids. Germline V gene sequence: CDR1 LNHDA, CDR2 SQIVND (reference sequence). V lost 0 bases and J lost 4, with 5 bases in between. The chain's CDR3 is CASSIERADTQYF. The DNA of the CDR3 is TGTGCCAGTAGTATAGAGCGGGCAGATACGCAGTATTTT.

The chain combines TRBV2 with TRBJ2-5; TRBD1 matches 9 bases. J gave up 4 bases and V 1 base, and 10 bases lay outside the gene matches. In germline, CDR1 is SNHLY, CDR2 FYNNEI. The CDR3 has 17 amino acids. CDR3 loop: CASSEGGTGQRAETQYF. The CDR3, as DNA: TGTGCCAGCAGTGAAGGCGGGACAGGGCAGAGAGCAGAGACCCAGTACTTC.

V is TRBV27 and J is TRBJ2-3; 8 positions match TRBD2. CDR3 size: 16 residues. The germline gives CDR1 MNHEY, CDR2 SMNVEV (reference sequence). Losses at the gene ends were 5 bases for V and 2 bases for J; bases not matched to a gene: 9. The CDR3 here is CASSTLGLAPTDTQYF. CDR3 in DNA: TGTGCCAGCAGTACCCTCGGACTAGCACCCACAGATACGCAGTATTTT.

This clone has only one observation. The rearrangement joins TRBV10-3 to TRBJ1-2; 8 bases match TRBD1. V lost 4 bases to trimming and J lost 2 bases; unmatched junction nucleotides: 3. The CDR3 length is 14 residues. Germline values: CDR1 ENHRY, CDR2 SYGVKD. CDR3 nucleotide sequence: TGTGCCATCAGTGCACAGGGGGGGAACTATGGCTACACCTTC. Translating it yields CAISAQGGNYGYTF.

Concerning this clone: The sample carries other DNA sequences with the same CDR3. The chain combines TRBV29-1 with TRBJ2-7; 11 positions agree with TRBD2. Germline CDR1 reads SQVTM; CDR2 reads ANQGSEA. The junction had 3 bases not matched to a gene; V was cut back by 1 base and J by 4 bases. The CDR3 spans 14 residues. CDR3: CSVEGLAGGYEQYF. CDR3 bases: TGCAGCGTTGAAGGGCTAGCGGGAGGATACGAGCAGTACTTC.

Turning to this clone: In the same sample, other DNA sequences code for this CDR3. DNA for the CDR3: TGCGCCAGCAGCACGGGACAGCCGAACACTGAAGCTTTCTTT. Residues: CASSTGQPNTEAFF. The chain is built from TRBV5-1 and TRBJ1-1, with TRBD1 identical over 7 bases. Trimming cost V 4 bases and J 1 base; bases outside gene matches: 4. Germline CDR1 is SGHRS and CDR2 is YFSETQ. The length of the CDR3 is 14 residues.

The chain uses TRBV29-1 and TRBJ1-4, with TRBD1 identical over 8 bases. The V gene end was trimmed by 7 bases and the J gene end by 4 bases; junction bases not matched to a gene: 5. From germline, CDR1 is SQVTM and CDR2 ANQGSEA. The CDR3 is made up of 13 amino acids. Here the CDR3 DNA reads TGCAGCGGAGCGACAGGGGTTAATGAAAAACTGTTTTTT. Translating gives CSGATGVNEKLFF. The complete variable domain, with remaining parts taken from reference TRBV29-1 and TRBJ1-4, reads SAVISQKPSRDICQRGTSLTIQCQVDSQVTMMFWYRQQPGQSLTLIATANQGSEATYESGFVIDKFPISRPNLTFSTLTVSNMSPEDSSIYLCSGATGVNEKLFFGSGTQLSVL.

The rearrangement uses TRBV9 and TRBJ2-2, with no clear D. The ends were cut back, 6 bases at V and 1 base at J, with 4 bases in the middle. CDR1 and CDR2 from the germline V gene are SGDLS and YYNGEE. The CDR3 consists of 12 residues. As DNA, the CDR3 is TGTGCCAGCACCCAGAACACCGGGGAGCTGTTTTTT. It translates to CASTQNTGELFF.

This chain joins TRBV4-1 and TRBJ1-3, with D uncertain. V was trimmed by 2 bases and J by 0 bases, leaving 8 bases between them. The CDR3 covers 15 residues. The germline gives CDR1 MGHRA, CDR2 YSYEKL. CDR3 amino acids: CASSQNSGSGNTIYF. The CDR3, as DNA: TGCGCCAGCAGCCAAAACAGTGGCTCTGGAAACACCATATATTTT.

The chain is built from TRBV18 and TRBJ2-7, with D perhaps matching TRBD2 (6 bases). Germline loops: CDR1 KGHSH, CDR2 LQKENI. V lost 0 bases, J lost 1 base, and 13 bases lay in between. The CDR3 is made up of 16 amino acids. The CDR3 region is CASSPPSAGRSYEQYF. The CDR3 bases are TGTGCCAGCTCACCACCGTCCGCAGGGAGGTCCTACGAGCAGTACTTC.

This chain connects TRBV6-5 to TRBJ2-5, with unresolved D. The V gene's germline CDR1 is MNHEY and CDR2 SVGAGI. There are 13 residues in the CDR3. V gave up 5 bases and J gave up 5 bases, with 12 bases separating them. The CDR3 nucleotides read TGTGCCAGCAGTCAAACGACACCCGAGACCCAGTACTTC. It encodes CASSQTTPETQYF.

This clone was counted once. The chain has TRBV27 and TRBJ1-3, with 8 bases fitting TRBD1. CDR3 size: 15 residues. V lost 0 bases and J lost 5; bases outside the gene matches: 3. Germline CDR1 is MNHEY and CDR2 is SMNVEV (reference sequence). The CDR3 loop is CASSLSAGGRNTIYF. The CDR3 DNA sequence: TGTGCCAGCAGTTTATCGGCAGGGGGCCGAAACACCATATATTTT.

This sequence joins TRBV5-8 and TRBJ1-5; D may be TRBD1 (5 bases). Germline values: CDR1 SGHTS, CDR2 YDEGEE. V was clipped by 4 bases and J by 0 bases, with 17 bases between them. The CDR3 runs 17 residues. DNA for the CDR3: TGTGCCAGCAGCCAACAGGTACAGACCGATAGCAATCAGCCCCAGCATTTT. Protein product: CASSQQVQTDSNQPQHF.

The chain couples TRBV28 to TRBJ1-1; possible D gene TRBD1, 5 bases. The CDR3 is 12 residues long. Germline CDR1 MDHEN, CDR2 SYDVKM. The V end lost 0 bases, the J end lost 7 bases, and 6 bases lay between the germline ends. CDR3 sequence (DNA): TGTGCCAGCAGTTTATGGCAGGGTGAAGCTTTCTTT. This gives the protein CASSLWQGEAFF.

The gene calls are TRBV10-3 and TRBJ2-1, with D possibly matching TRBD2 (6 bases). The length of the CDR3 is 18 residues. Trimming stripped 6 bases from V and 6 bases from J, with 27 bases between. From germline, CDR1 is ENHRY and CDR2 SYGVKD. CDR3 protein: CAIRAGWLAFLPGNEQFF. Here the CDR3 DNA reads TGTGCCATCAGGGCAGGGTGGCTAGCGTTCCTGCCGGGCAATGAGCAGTTCTTC.

V gene TRBV3-1 (or the pseudogene TRBV3-2) combines with J gene TRBJ2-1; no reliable D call. The V gene lost 4 bases and the J gene lost 2 bases, with 6 bases spanning the gap. Germline V gives CDR1 LGHDT, CDR2 YNNKEL (reference sequence). CDR3 length: 13 residues. The CDR3 region has the DNA TGTGCCAGCAGCCGAGGAACCTACAATGAGCAGTTCTTC. Translation gives CASSRGTYNEQFF.

This chain links TRBV2 with TRBJ2-3, with 10 bases identical to TRBD2. The CDR3 covers 16 residues. Looked up from germline, CDR1 is SNHLY and CDR2 is FYNNEI. V lost 6 bases and J lost 3; bases outside the gene matches: 9. CDR3: CASSGNPSGRTDTQYF. CDR3 nucleotide sequence: TGTGCCAGCAGCGGTAACCCTAGCGGGAGAACAGATACGCAGTATTTT.

The J gene is TRBJ2-3, the V gene TRBV7-9; TRBD2 agrees at 9 bases. The CDR3 sequence is 14 residues long. Germline V CDR1 and CDR2: SEHNR, FQNEAQ (reference sequence). V shed 2 bases, J shed 6 bases, and the junction held 3 bases outside the gene matches. The CDR3 sequence: CASSLLAGADTQYF. DNA for the CDR3: TGTGCCAGCAGCTTATTAGCGGGAGCCGATACGCAGTATTTT.

The CDR3 sequence is CASSQVHSGAYEQYF. The CDR3 DNA reads as TGTGCCAGCAGCCAAGTTCATAGCGGGGCCTACGAGCAGTACTTC. The chain employs TRBV3-1 (or the pseudogene TRBV3-2) and TRBJ2-7; TRBD2 agrees at 8 bases. V was clipped by 1 base and J by 2 bases; unmatched bases: 4. CDR1 is LGHDT, CDR2 YNNKEL, per germline (reference sequence). The CDR3 has 15 residues.

Notes on this clone: The sample carries other DNA sequences with the same CDR3. CDR3 DNA: TGTGCCAGCAGCTTTTTCATCCTCCAACTAGCGCTAGACCAAGAGACCCAGTACTTC. It yields the protein CASSFFILQLALDQETQYF. The chain links TRBV7-8 to TRBJ2-5, with 7 positions matching TRBD2. CDR3 length: 19 residues. The J segment lost 0 bases and the V segment lost 3 bases, leaving 16 bases of the junction unmatched. Germline CDR1 SGHVS, CDR2 FQNEAQ.

The rearrangement joins TRBV6-6 to TRBJ1-5; TRBD1 might be the D (5 bases). The CDR3 extends over 14 amino acids. Trimming took 6 bases from V and 7 from J, leaving 16 bases between them. CDR1 is MNHNY, CDR2 SVGAGI, per germline (reference sequence). CDR3 sequence (DNA): TGTGCCAGCAGGGCCCTGGAGCAGGGACAGCCCCAGCATTTT. It is translated as CASRALEQGQPQHF.

V is TRBV28 and J is TRBJ2-5, with 9 bases lining up with TRBD1. The ends lost 6 bases at V and 1 base at J; junction bases unmatched: 9. CDR3 length equals 16 residues. The germline CDR1 and CDR2 sequences are MDHEN and SYDVKM. CDR3 in amino acids: CASSLAGTGTQETQYF. The DNA of the CDR3 is TGTGCCAGCAGCCTAGCCGGGACAGGGACCCAAGAGACCCAGTACTTC.